This T cell receptor (beta chain) was captured in a study of chemoradiotherapy in HPV16-positive cancers (dated by TCRdb to the early 2020s). Regarding the complete study: Candidate HPV-specific T-cell clones and common TCR motifs were defined by functional T-cell assays performed on cells from two HPV16-positive patients. The study asked whether T-cell immunity to the HPV oncoproteins E6 and E7 changes during chemoradiotherapy and whether this immunity affects survival. The candidate HPV-specific TCRs and motifs were then tracked in TCR repertoires from about 93 patients with HPV-related cancers. General study outcomes and caveats: The functional definition of HPV-specific T cells was derived from only a couple of HPV16-positive patients, and the survival association was reported for HPV16-positive patients. Expansion of candidate HPV-specific clones and E7-related TCR motifs was observed in the tumor microenvironment during treatment, whereas no such expansion was observed for non-HPV-specific T cells. In HPV16-positive patients, expansion of HPV-responsive T cells during chemoradiotherapy was associated with improved recurrence-free survival.

From cysteine to phenylalanine, the CDR3 is 11 amino acids long. Here the CDR3 DNA is all that survives: 33 bases in frame from base 1. The V and J ends are trimmed by 1 base and 10 bases, leaving 10 bases between them. Reading the germline V gene gives CDR1 SQVTM and CDR2 ANQGSEA. The library was generated by the immunoSEQ multiplex PCR assay. The immuneACCESS repertoire file appears here via TCRdb, limited to in-frame rearrangements. These files lack a portion of the clones; in checked studies, under half of the deficit traces to unresolved V genes, and the cause of the others is not known. For this sample the table gives 15,000 to 20,000 clones, of which 85% to 95% were detected only once. The ten most abundant clones make up roughly 15% of the sample. Comment on this clone: The clone's antigen remains unknown. No base-level quality is on record; no much larger clone is a single base apart.

Repertoires were sampled repeatedly over the course of chemoradiotherapy, so clonal expansion could be followed in the tumor microenvironment. The chain links TRBV29-1 with TRBJ1-1; no D segment can be confidently identified. This TCR was recovered from a human donor with HPV-associated anogenital cancer. Sequenced here: blood, sampled from a patient who underwent chemoradiotherapy. CDR3 loop: CSVEVTSRAFF. The DNA reads TGCAGCGTTGAAGTGACGTCGAGAGCTTTCTTT.